The 10 T cell receptor beta chains below come from one sample, sequenced in a study of monozygotic twins with inflammatory bowel disease. Using the 5' RACE reads, TCRdb records one entry per CDR3 protein without DNA. With over 110,000 distinct CDR3 sequences in the sample, the ten largest clones hold 2.4%. The sample comprised blood. These receptors were taken from a human donor with ulcerative colitis or Crohn's disease, or a healthy co-twin of an affected twin (not recorded which).

V usage is TRBV5-1 and J usage is TRBJ2-7; TCRdb calls TRBD1, which cannot be checked without DNA. This CDR3 has 16 residues. Germline CDR1 is SGHRS and CDR2 is YFSETQ. The CDR3: CASSLAPQDPAYEQYF.

The rearrangement links TRBV6-2 or TRBV6-3 to TRBJ2-1; TCRdb's D call of TRBD2 is untestable without DNA. The CDR3 totals 16 residues. CDR1 is MNHEY, CDR2 SVGEGT, per germline. The CDR3 sequence is CASSSLAGGRHNEQFF.

The rearrangement uses TRBV7-2 and TRBJ2-5. Germline assignment: CDR1 SGHTA and CDR2 FQGNSA. CDR3 length equals 12 residues. The CDR3 loop reads CASSSGLETQYF.

The rearrangement links TRBV24-1 to TRBJ2-5; the D call of TRBD2 rests on TCRdb alone, since no DNA is present to check it. Germline V CDR1 and CDR2: KGHDR, SFDVKD. This CDR3 contains 17 residues. The CDR3 reads CATSVGTGRYSAETQYF.

The chain joins TRBV5-5 to TRBJ1-2; the TCRdb D gene call, TRBD1, has no DNA to confirm it. The CDR3 sequence is 15 residues long. Germline loops: CDR1 SGHKS, CDR2 YYEKEE (reference sequence). CDR3 in amino acids: CASSLAVGQWTSFPF.

The J gene is TRBJ2-1, the V gene TRBV2. The germline gives CDR1 SNHLY, CDR2 FYNNEI. The CDR3 covers 14 residues. The chain's CDR3 is CASTKISSYNEQFF.

This chain joins TRBV7-9 and TRBJ2-1; TCRdb's D gene call, TRBD2, goes unchecked for lack of DNA. Looked up from germline, CDR1 is SEHNR and CDR2 is FQNEAQ (reference sequence). The CDR3 is 20 amino acids. CDR3 sequence reads: CASSLVASGGPLPFYNEQFF.

The chain's CDR3 is CASRITGGTYTEAFF. V usage is TRBV6-1 and J usage is TRBJ1-1. The CDR3 has 15 amino acids. Germline values: CDR1 MNHNS, CDR2 SASEGT.

The chain combines TRBV30 with TRBJ1-1; the D call from TCRdb, TRBD1, cannot be confirmed without DNA. The CDR3 has 14 residues. The germline gives CDR1 GTSNPN, CDR2 SVGIG (reference sequence). CDR3 loop: CAWTQDRFNTEAFF.

The chain is built from TRBV4-3 and TRBJ2-7. The CDR3 is made up of 15 amino acids. Germline-derived CDR1 and CDR2 are LGHNA and YSLEER. CDR3 region: CASSQSRLPSYEQYF.